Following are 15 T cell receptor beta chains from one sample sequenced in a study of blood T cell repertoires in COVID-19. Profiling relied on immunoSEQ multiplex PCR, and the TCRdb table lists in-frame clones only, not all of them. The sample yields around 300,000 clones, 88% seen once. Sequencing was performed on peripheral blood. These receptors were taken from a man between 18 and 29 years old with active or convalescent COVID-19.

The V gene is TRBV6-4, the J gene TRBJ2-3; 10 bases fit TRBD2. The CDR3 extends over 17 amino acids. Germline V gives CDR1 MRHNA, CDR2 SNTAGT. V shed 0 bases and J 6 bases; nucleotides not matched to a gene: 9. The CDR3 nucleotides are TGTGCCAGCAGTGACTCCAGTTCTAGCGGGGGTGTGGATACGCAGTATTTT. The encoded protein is CASSDSSSSGGVDTQYF.

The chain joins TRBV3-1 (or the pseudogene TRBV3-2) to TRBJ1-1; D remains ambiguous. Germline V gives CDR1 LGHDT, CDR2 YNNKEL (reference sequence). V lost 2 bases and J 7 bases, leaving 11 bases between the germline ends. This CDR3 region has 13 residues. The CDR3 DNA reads TGTGCCAGCAGCCAACCCCGACTACTTGAAGCTTTCTTT. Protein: CASSQPRLLEAFF.

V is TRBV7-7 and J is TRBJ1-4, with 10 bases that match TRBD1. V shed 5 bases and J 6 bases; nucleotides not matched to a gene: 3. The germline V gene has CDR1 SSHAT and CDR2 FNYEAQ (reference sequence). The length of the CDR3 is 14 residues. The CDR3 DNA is TGTGCCAGCAGCCCGGACAGGGGGGATGAAAAACTGTTTTTT. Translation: CASSPDRGDEKLFF.

CDR3 nucleotides: TGTGCCAGCAGCCAAGATTATCGGGGCTACGAGCAGTACTTC. This translates into CASSQDYRGYEQYF. This chain links TRBV4-2 with TRBJ2-7; D perhaps matches TRBD2 (5 bases). From germline, CDR1 is LGHNA and CDR2 YNFKEQ. The CDR3 spans 14 residues. V was shortened by 0 bases and J by 3 bases, with 9 bases between the two germline ends.

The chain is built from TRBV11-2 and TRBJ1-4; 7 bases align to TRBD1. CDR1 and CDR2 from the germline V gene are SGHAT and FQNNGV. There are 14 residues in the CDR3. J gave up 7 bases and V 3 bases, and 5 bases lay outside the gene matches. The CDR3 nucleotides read TGTGCCAGCAGCTTGGGCAGGGGGAGTGAAAAACTGTTTTTT. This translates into CASSLGRGSEKLFF.

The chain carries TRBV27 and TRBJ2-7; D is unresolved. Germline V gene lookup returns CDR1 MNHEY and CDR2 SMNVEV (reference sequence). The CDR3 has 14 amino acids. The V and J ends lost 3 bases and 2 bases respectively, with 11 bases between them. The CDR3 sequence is CASSFMARTYEQYF. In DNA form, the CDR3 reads TGTGCCAGCAGTTTCATGGCCAGGACCTACGAGCAGTACTTC.

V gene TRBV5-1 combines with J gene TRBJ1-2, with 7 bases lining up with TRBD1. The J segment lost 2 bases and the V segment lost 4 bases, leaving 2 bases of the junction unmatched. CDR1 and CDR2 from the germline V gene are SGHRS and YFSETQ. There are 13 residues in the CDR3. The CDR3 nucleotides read TGCGCCAGCAGCGAGGGGGCGAACTATGGCTACACCTTC. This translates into CASSEGANYGYTF.

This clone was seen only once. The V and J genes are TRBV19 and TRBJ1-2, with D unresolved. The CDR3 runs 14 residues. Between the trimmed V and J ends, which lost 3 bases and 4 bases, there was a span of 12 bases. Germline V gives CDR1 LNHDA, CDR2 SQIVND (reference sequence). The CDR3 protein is CASSINKYPYGYTF. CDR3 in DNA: TGTGCCAGTAGTATCAACAAATACCCCTATGGCTACACCTTC.

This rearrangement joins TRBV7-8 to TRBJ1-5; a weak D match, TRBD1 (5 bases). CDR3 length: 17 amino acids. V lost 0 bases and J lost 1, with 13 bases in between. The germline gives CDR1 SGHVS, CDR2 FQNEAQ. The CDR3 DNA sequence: TGTGCCAGCAGCTTAGCGTTTTTCGGGGGAAGCAATCAGCCCCAGCATTTT. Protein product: CASSLAFFGGSNQPQHF.

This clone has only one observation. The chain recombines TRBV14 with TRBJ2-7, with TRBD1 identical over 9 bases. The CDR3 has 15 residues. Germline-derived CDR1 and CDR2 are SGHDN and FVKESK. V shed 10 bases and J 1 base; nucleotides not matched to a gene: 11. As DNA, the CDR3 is TGTGCCAAATATACCGGGACAGGGACGTCCTACGAGCAGTACTTC. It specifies CAKYTGTGTSYEQYF.

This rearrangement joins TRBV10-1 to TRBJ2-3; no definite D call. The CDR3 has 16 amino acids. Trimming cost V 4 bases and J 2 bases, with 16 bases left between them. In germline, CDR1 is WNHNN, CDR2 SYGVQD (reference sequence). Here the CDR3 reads CASSGESTLYTDTQYF. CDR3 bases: TGCGCCAGCAGTGGAGAAAGCACCTTATACACAGATACGCAGTATTTT.

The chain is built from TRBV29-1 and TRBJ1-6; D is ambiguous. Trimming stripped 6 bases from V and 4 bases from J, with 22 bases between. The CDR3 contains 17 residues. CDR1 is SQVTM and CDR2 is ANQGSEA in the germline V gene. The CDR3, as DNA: TGCAGCGTCTCCCCCGCCGGGGTCGGTAAGTATAATTCACCCCTCCACTTT. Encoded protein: CSVSPAGVGKYNSPLHF.

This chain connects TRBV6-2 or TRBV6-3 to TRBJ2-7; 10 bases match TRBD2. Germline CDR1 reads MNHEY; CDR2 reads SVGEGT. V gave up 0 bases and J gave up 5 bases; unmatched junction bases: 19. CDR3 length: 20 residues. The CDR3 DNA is TGTGCCAGCAGTTACTCGAGGAGAGGGAGCGGGGGGGCGTTCCCCCACGAGCAGTACTTC. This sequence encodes CASSYSRRGSGGAFPHEQYF.

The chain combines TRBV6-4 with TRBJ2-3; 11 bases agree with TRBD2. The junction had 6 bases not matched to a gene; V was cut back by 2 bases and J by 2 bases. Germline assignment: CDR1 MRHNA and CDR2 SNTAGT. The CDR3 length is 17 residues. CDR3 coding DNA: TGTGCCAGCAGTGACGAAGCTAGCGGGGGGTTCACAGATACGCAGTATTTT. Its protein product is CASSDEASGGFTDTQYF.

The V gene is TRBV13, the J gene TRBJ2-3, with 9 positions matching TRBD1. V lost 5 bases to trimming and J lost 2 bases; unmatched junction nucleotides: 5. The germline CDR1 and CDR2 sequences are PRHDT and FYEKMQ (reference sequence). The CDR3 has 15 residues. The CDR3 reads CASSTRTGVTDTQYF. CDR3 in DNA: TGTGCCAGCAGCACAAGGACAGGGGTCACAGATACGCAGTATTTT.